This TCR beta chain derives from a study of cytomegalovirus exposure and HLA in healthy donors. The overall study: Genotyping showed around 80% of approximately 430 donors falling in the Caucasian-associated ancestry cluster.

Germline V gene sequence: CDR1 SGHAT, CDR2 FQNNGV. The CDR3 is 13 amino acids. The germline V and J ends were trimmed by 5 bases and 1 base, with 8 bases remaining between them. This PCR relied on a set of 60 Vbeta primers and 13 Jbeta primers. Profiling relied on immunoSEQ multiplex PCR, and the TCRdb table lists in-frame clones only, not all of them. The sample records approximately 190,000 clones, over 70% being singletons. Input material: PBMCs. This receptor was taken from a man in his fifties in good health and CMV-seronegative. The V call is TRBV11-2, the J call TRBJ2-5; D remains ambiguous. The CDR3 nucleotides are TGTGCCAGCAGCCCCGAGGTCCAAGAGACCCAGTACTTC. Protein sequence: CASSPEVQETQYF. Looking up the rest from reference TRBV11-2 and TRBJ2-5 gives the full variable domain: EAGVAQSPRYKIIEKRQSVAFWCNPISGHATLYWYQQILGQGPKLLIQFQNNGVVDDSQLPKDRFSAERLKGVDSTLKIQPAKLEDSAVYLCASSPEVQETQYFGPGTRLLVL.